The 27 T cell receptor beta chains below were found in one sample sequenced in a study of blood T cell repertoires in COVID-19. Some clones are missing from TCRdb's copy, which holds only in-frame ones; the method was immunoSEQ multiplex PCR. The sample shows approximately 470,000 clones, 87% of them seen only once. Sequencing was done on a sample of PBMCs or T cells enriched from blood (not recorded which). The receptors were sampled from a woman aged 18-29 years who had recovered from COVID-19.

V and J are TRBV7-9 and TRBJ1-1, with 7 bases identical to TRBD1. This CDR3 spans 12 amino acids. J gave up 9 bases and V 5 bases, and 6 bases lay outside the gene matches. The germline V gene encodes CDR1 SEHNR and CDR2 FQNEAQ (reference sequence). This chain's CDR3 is CASSDDREQAFF. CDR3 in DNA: TGTGCCAGCAGCGATGACAGGGAGCAAGCTTTCTTT.

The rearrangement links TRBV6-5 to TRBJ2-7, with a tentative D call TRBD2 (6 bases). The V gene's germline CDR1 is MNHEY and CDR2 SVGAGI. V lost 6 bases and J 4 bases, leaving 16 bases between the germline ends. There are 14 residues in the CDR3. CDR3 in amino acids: CASRPLASTYEQYF. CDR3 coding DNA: TGTGCCAGCAGGCCACTAGCCTCGACGTACGAGCAGTACTTC.

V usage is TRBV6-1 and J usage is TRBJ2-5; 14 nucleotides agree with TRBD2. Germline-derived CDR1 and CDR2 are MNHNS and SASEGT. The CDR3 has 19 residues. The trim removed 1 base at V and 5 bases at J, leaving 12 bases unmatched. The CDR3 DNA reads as TGTGCCAGCAGTGAAGAATCTCCGGGACTAGCGGGGGTCCGGGAGACCCAGTACTTC. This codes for CASSEESPGLAGVRETQYF.

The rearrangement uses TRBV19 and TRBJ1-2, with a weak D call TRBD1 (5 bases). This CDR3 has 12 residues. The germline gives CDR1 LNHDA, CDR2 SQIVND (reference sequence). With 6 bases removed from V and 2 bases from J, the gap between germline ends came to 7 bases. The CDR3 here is CASRRQNYGYTF. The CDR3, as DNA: TGTGCCAGTAGAAGACAGAACTATGGCTACACCTTC.

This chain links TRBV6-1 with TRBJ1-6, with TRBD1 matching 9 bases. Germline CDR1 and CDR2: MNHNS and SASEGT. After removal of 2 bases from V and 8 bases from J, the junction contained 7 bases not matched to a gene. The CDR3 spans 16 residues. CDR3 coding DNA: TGTGCCAGCAGTGAATTTGGAACAGGGGGCGATTCACCCCTCCACTTT. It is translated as CASSEFGTGGDSPLHF.

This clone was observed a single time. In DNA, the CDR3 is TGTGCCAGCAGCCGGGACATATGGTCCGGGGAGCTGTTTTTT. Translated: CASSRDIWSGELFF. The chain uses TRBV5-5 and TRBJ2-2; the D gene is possibly TRBD1 (6 bases). CDR3 size: 14 residues. CDR1 SGHKS and CDR2 YYEKEE come from the germline V gene (reference sequence). V lost 4 bases and J lost 6, with 13 bases in between. The full variable domain, with the rest looked up from reference TRBV5-5 and TRBJ2-2, is DAGVTQSPTHLIKTRGQQVTLRCSPISGHKSVSWYQQVLGQGPQFIFQYYEKEERGRGNFPDRFSARQFPNYSSELNVNALLLGDSALYLCASSRDIWSGELFFGEGSRLTVL.

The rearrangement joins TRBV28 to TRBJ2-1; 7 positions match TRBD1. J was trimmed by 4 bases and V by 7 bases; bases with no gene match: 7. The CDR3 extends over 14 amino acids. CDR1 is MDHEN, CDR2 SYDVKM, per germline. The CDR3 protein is CASTGTDDYNEQFF. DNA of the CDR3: TGTGCCAGCACCGGGACAGACGATTACAATGAGCAGTTCTTC.

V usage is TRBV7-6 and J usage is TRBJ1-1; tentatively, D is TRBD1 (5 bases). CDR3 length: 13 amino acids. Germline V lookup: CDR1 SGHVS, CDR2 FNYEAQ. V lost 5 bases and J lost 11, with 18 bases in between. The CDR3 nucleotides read TGTGCCAGCAGCAGCATGGAGGGGAGTGGCGCTTTCTTT. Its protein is CASSSMEGSGAFF.

The CDR3 DNA reads as TGCGCCAGCAGCATGGGGACAGGGGCCTACGAGCAGTACTTC. It yields the protein CASSMGTGAYEQYF. The rearrangement joins TRBV5-1 to TRBJ2-7; 10 bases match TRBD1. CDR1 is SGHRS and CDR2 is YFSETQ in the germline V gene. Trimming removed 4 bases from V and 2 bases from J; junction bases left unmatched: 3. This CDR3 has 14 residues.

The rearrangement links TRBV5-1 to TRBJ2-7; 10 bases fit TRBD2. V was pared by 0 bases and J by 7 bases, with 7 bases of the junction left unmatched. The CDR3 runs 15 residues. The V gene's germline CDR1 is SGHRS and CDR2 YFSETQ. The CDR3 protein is CASSLGLAGSGEQYF. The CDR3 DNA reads TGCGCCAGCAGCTTGGGACTAGCGGGTTCAGGGGAGCAGTACTTC. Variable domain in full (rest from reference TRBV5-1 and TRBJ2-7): KAGVTQTPRYLIKTRGQQVTLSCSPISGHRSVSWYQQTPGQGLQFLFEYFSETQRNKGNFPGRFSGRQFSNSRSEMNVSTLELGDSALYLCASSLGLAGSGEQYFGPGTRLTVT.

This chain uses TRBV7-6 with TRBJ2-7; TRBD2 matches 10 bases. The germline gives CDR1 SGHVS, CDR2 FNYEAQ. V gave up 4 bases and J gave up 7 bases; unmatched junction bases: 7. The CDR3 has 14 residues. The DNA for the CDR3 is TGTGCCAGCAGCTCACTAGCGGGGCGCCAGGAGCAGTACTTC. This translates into CASSSLAGRQEQYF.

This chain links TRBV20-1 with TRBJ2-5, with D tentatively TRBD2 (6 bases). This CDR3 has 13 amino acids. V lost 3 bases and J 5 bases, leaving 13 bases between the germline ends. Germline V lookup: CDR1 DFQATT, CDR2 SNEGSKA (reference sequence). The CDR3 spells CSASGLALETQYF. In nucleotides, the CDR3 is TGCAGTGCTAGTGGGCTAGCGTTGGAGACCCAGTACTTC.

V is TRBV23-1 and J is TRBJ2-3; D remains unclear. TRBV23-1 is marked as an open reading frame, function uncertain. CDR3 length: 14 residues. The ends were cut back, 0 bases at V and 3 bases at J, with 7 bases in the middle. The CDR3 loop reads CASSQSARTDTQYF. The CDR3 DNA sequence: TGCGCCAGCAGTCAATCGGCGAGGACAGATACGCAGTATTTT.

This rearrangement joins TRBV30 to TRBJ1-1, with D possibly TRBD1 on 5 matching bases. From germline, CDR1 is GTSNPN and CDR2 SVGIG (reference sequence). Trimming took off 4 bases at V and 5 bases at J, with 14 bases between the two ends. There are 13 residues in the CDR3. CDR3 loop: CAWIMAGGTEAFF. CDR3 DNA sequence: TGTGCCTGGATTATGGCGGGGGGGACTGAAGCTTTCTTT.

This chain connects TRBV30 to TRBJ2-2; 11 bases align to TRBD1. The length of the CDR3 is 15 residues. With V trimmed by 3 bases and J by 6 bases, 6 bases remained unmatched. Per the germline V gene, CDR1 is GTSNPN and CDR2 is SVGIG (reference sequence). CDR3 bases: TGTGCCTGGAGCCGGGACAGGGGGGTGGCCGGGGAGCTGTTTTTT. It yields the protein CAWSRDRGVAGELFF. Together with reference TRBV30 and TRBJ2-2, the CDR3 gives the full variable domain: SQTIHQWPATLVQPVGSPLSLECTVEGTSNPNLYWYRQAAGRGLQLLFYSVGIGQISSEVPQNLSASRPQDRQFILSSKKLLLSDSGFYLCAWSRDRGVAGELFFGEGSRLTVL.

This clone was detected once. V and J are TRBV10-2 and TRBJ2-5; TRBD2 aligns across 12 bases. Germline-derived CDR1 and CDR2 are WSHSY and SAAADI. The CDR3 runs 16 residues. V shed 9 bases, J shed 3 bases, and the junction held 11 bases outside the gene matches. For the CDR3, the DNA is TGCGCCAGTCGGGGACTAGCGGGTACGAGGGAAGAGACCCAGTACTTC. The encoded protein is CASRGLAGTREETQYF.

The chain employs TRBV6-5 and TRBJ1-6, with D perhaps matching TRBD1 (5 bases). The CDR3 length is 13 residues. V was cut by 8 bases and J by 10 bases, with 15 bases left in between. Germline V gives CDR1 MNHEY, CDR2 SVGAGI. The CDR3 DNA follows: TGTGCCAGCTGGAGGGGAAGGGCGTCACCCCTCCACTTT. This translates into CASWRGRASPLHF.

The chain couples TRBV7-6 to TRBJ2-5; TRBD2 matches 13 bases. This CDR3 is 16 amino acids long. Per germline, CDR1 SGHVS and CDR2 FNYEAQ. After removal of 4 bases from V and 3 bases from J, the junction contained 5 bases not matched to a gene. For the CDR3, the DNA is TGTGCCAGCAGCTCAGGGACTAGCGGGGTTGAAGAGACCCAGTACTTC. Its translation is CASSSGTSGVEETQYF.

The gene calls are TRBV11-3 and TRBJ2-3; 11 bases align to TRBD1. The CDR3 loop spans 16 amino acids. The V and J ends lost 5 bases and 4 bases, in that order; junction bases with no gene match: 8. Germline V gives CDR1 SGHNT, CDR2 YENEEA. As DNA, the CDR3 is TGTGCCAGCAGCACTACTCGGACAGGGGGCCCAGATACGCAGTATTTT. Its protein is CASSTTRTGGPDTQYF.

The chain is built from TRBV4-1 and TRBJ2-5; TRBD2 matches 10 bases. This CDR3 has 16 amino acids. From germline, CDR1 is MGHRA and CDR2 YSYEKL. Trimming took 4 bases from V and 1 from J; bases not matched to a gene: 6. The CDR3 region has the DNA TGCGCCAGCAGCCGAGGAGCGGGGGGGTTCCAAGAGACCCAGTACTTC. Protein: CASSRGAGGFQETQYF.

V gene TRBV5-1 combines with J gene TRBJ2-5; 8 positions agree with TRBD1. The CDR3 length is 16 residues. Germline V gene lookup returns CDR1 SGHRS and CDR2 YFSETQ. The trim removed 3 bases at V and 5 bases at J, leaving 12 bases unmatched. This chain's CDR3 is CASSSLAQGAGETQYF. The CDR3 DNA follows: TGCGCCAGCAGCTCCCTGGCTCAGGGGGCAGGGGAGACCCAGTACTTC.

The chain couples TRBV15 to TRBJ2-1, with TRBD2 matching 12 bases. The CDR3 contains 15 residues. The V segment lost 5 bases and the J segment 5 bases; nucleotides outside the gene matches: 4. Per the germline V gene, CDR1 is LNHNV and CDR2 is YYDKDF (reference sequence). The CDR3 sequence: CATSRTSGVHNEQFF. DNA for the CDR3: TGTGCCACCAGCCGGACTAGCGGGGTCCACAATGAGCAGTTCTTC.

CDR3 sequence (DNA): TGTGCCAGCCTTTGGGGGACAGCGAGCTATGGCTACACCTTC. Translating gives CASLWGTASYGYTF. The V and J genes are TRBV6-5 and TRBJ1-2; TRBD1 aligns across 7 bases. The V gene's germline CDR1 is MNHEY and CDR2 SVGAGI. Unmatched junction bases numbered 10, after V lost 8 bases and J lost 4 bases. The CDR3 loop spans 14 amino acids.

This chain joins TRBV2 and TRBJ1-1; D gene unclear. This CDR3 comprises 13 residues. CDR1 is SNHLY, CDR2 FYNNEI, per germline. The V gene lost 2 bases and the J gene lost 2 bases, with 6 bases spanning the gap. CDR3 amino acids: CASSESVNTEAFF. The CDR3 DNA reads TGTGCCAGCAGTGAATCTGTTAACACTGAAGCTTTCTTT.

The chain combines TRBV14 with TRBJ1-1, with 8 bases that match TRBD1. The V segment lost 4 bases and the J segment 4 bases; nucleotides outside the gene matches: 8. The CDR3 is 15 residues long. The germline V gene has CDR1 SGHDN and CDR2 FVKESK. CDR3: CASSPIDRGITEAFF. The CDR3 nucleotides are TGTGCCAGCAGCCCCATCGACAGGGGAATCACTGAAGCTTTCTTT.

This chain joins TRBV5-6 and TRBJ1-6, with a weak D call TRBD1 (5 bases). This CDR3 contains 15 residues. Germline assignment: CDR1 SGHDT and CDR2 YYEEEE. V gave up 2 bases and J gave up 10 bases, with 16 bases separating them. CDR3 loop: CASSFWGYPGSPLHF. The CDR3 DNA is TGTGCCAGCAGCTTCTGGGGCTACCCCGGGTCACCCCTCCACTTT.

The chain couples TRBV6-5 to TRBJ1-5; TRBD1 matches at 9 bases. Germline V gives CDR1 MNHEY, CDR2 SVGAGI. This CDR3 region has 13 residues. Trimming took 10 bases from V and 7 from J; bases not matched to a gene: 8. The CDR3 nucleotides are TGTGCCACCGGGACAGGGTTTAGGCAGCCCCAGCATTTT. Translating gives CATGTGFRQPQHF.